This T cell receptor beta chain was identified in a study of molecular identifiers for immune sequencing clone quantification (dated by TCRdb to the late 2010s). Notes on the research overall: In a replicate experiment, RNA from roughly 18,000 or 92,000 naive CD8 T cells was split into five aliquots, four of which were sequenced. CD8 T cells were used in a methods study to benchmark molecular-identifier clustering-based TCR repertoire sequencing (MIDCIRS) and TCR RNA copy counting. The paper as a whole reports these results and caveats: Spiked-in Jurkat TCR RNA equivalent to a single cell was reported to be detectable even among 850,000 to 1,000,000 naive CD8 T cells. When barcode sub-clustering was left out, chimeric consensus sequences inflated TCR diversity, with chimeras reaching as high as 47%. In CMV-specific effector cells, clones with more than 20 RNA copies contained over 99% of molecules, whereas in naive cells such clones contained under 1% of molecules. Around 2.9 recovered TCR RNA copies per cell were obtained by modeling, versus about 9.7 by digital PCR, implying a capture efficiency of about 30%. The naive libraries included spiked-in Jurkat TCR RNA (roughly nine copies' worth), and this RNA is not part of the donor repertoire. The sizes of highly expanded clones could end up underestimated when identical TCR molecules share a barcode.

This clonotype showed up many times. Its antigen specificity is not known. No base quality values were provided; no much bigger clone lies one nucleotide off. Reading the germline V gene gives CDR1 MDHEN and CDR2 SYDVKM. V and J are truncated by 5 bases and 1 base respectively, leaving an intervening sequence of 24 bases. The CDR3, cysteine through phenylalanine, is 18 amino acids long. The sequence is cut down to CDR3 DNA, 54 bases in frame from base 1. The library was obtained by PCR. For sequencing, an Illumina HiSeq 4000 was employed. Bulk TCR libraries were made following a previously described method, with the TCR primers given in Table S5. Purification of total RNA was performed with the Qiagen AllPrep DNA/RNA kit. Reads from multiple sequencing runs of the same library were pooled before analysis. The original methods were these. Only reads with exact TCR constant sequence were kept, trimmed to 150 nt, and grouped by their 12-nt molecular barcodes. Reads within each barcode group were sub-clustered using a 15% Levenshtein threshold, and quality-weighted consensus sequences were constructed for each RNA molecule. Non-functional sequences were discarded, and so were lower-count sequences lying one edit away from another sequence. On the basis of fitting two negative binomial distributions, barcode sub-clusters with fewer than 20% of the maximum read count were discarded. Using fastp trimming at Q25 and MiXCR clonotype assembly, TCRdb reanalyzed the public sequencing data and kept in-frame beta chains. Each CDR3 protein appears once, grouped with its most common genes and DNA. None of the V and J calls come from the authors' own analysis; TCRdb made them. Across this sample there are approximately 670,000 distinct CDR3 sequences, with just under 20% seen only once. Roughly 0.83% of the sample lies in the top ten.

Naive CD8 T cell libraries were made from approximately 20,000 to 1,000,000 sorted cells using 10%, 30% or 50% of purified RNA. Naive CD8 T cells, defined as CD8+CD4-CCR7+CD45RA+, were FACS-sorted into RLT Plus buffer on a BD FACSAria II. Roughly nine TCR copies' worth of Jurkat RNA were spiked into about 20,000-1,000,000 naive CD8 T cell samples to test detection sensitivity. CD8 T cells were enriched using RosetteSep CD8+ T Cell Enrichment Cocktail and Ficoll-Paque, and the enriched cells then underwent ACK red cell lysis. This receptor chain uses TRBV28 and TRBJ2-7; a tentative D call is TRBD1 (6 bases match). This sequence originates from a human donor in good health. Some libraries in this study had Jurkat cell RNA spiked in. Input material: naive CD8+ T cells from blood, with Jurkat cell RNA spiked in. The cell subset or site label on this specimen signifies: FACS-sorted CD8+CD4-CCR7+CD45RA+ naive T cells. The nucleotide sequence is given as TGTGCCAGCAGTCCCCCCGGGACAAGATTGCGTAGGTCCTACGAGCAGTACTTC. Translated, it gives CASSPPGTRLRRSYEQYF.